These T cell receptor beta chains were read from a single sample in a study of T cells in pancreatic ductal adenocarcinoma. Method: immunoSEQ multiplex PCR; TCRdb's copy keeps in-frame clones and lacks some. This sample yields about 97,000 clones, of which over 90% are seen a single time; roughly 3% belongs to the top ten. The sequenced sample was PBMCs. The origin of the receptors is a human donor with pancreatic ductal adenocarcinoma. Both conserved end residues are part of each CDR3. Fields, in order: J gene, D gene, V gene, CDR3 DNA, CDR3 protein. A D gene is named only where the DNA matches it firmly.

TRBJ2-7 TRBD2 TRBV19 TGTGCCAGTAGTAGACTAGCGGGAGGCAGAGGGACCTACGAGCAGTACTTC CASSRLAGGRGTYEQYF
TRBJ2-1 TRBD2 TRBV7-9 TGTGCCAGCAGCTTAGGCGGGAGCGTCTACAATGAGCAGTTCTTC CASSLGGSVYNEQFF
TRBJ2-1 NA TRBV4-1 TGCGCCAGCAGCCAAGTGGAGGCCCCGGAGGGGATCTACAATGAGCAGTTCTTC CASSQVEAPEGIYNEQFF
TRBJ2-3 TRBD2 TRBV19 TGTGCCAGTAGCGTACCGGGACTAGCGGGACGCACAGATACGCAGTATTTT CASSVPGLAGRTDTQYF
TRBJ2-3 TRBD1 TRBV6-5 TGTGCCAGCAGTTACGTTCCGGGACAGGGGGCAGATACGCAGTATTTT CASSYVPGQGADTQYF
TRBJ1-1 TRBD1 TRBV15 TGTGCCACGAAAGAACCGGGACAGGGGGGGAACACTGAAGCTTTCTTT CATKEPGQGGNTEAFF
TRBJ2-1 NA TRBV2 TGTGCCAGCAGGTTGGGGGAGGTCACAAGATCTGAGCAGTTCTTC CASRLGEVTRSEQFF
TRBJ2-3 NA TRBV6-4 TGTGCCACCAGCGCTAGAGCCACAGATACGCAGTATTTT CATSARATDTQYF
TRBJ2-3 TRBD2 TRBV29-1 TGCAGCGTCTCCGGGACTAGGGTTTATGCAGATACGCAGTATTTT CSVSGTRVYADTQYF
TRBJ1-5 NA TRBV28 TGTGCCACCCACGGACAGACTAGCAATCAGCCCCAGCATTTT CATHGQTSNQPQHF
TRBJ2-1 TRBD2 TRBV11-2 TGTGCCAGCAGCTTGGGACTAGCGGGAGGGCCGTTCTTC CASSLGLAGGPFF
TRBJ1-5 NA TRBV2 TGTGCCAGTTCACGAGAGGGAGGGAGCAATCAGCCCCAGCATTTT CASSREGGSNQPQHF
TRBJ1-2 NA TRBV10-3 TGTGCCATCAGTGAGGAAACATACTATGGCTACACCTTC CAISEETYYGYTF
TRBJ2-1 NA TRBV5-8 TGTGCCAGCAGCTTCTACAGGGTCAATGAGCAGTTCTTC CASSFYRVNEQFF
TRBJ2-2 NA TRBV19 TGTGCCAGTAGTAGACTAACCGGGGAGCTGTTTTTT CASSRLTGELFF
TRBJ1-1 NA TRBV7-9 TGTGCCAGCAGCTTAGTACAGGGAAGTTTAGACACTGAAGCTTTCTTT CASSLVQGSLDTEAFF
TRBJ1-1 TRBD1 TRBV18 TGTGCCAGCTCACCCCGGGACAGGGTTACGGGGACTGAAGCTTTCTTT CASSPRDRVTGTEAFF
TRBJ1-1 NA TRBV30 TGTGCCTGGAGTGTTAACACAGGGGAAGCTTTCTTT CAWSVNTGEAFF
TRBJ1-1 NA TRBV6-6 TGTGCCAGCAGTTTAGACCCCTCGAGGACTGAAGCTTTCTTT CASSLDPSRTEAFF
TRBJ1-2 NA TRBV28 TGTGCCAGCAGTCCCTCCGGGTACTATGGCTACACCTTC CASSPSGYYGYTF
TRBJ2-1 TRBD2 TRBV7-8 TGTGCCAGCAGCTTAGCGGGACTAGGCTCCAATGAGCAGTTCTTC CASSLAGLGSNEQFF
TRBJ1-3 NA TRBV21-1 TGTGCCAGCAGCAAAACCCATGGCTTAGGAAACACCATATATTTT CASSKTHGLGNTIYF
TRBJ2-6 TRBD1 TRBV10-3 TGTGCCATCAGTGAGAAGTTCCCGGGACAGGGCTCCTCTGGGGCCAACGTCCTGACTTTC CAISEKFPGQGSSGANVLTF
TRBJ2-1 TRBD2 TRBV7-2 TGTGCCAGCAGCCGACAACTAGCGGGATACAATGAGCAGTTCTTC CASSRQLAGYNEQFF
TRBJ2-6 NA TRBV19 TGTGCCAGTAGTGTCCAGGCCTCTGGGGCCAACGTCCTGACTTTC CASSVQASGANVLTF
TRBJ2-3 NA TRBV4-1 TGCGCCAGCAGCCAAGTTAATAGCGCGCCAGATACGCAGTATTTT CASSQVNSAPDTQYF
TRBJ2-1 TRBD2 TRBV7-6 TGTGCCAGCAGCTTAGCTAGCGGGAGGGAGAATGAGCAGTTCTTC CASSLASGRENEQFF
TRBJ2-2 NA TRBV4-1 TGCGCCAGCAGCCAACGGGGGATTGGTGACACCGGGGAGCTGTTTTTT CASSQRGIGDTGELFF
TRBJ1-1 NA TRBV7-3 TGTGCCAGCAGCTTAAACGCAGGGAGGACTGAAGCTTTCTTT CASSLNAGRTEAFF
TRBJ2-1 TRBD2 TRBV6-6 TGTGCCAGCAGTTACAGGCTAGCGGGAGTCGGGGAGCAGTTCTTC CASSYRLAGVGEQFF
TRBJ2-2 NA TRBV6-1 TGTGCCAGCAGTGAAGGTTGGCAGGTCGGGGAGCTGTTTTTT CASSEGWQVGELFF
TRBJ1-3 NA TRBV4-1 TGCGCCAGCAGGGCTTGGGGAGGTGGAAACACCATATATTTT CASRAWGGGNTIYF
TRBJ2-2 TRBD2 TRBV4-2 TGTGCCAGCAGCCAAGAAGGGAGGGGTTCCACCGGGGAGCTGTTTTTT CASSQEGRGSTGELFF